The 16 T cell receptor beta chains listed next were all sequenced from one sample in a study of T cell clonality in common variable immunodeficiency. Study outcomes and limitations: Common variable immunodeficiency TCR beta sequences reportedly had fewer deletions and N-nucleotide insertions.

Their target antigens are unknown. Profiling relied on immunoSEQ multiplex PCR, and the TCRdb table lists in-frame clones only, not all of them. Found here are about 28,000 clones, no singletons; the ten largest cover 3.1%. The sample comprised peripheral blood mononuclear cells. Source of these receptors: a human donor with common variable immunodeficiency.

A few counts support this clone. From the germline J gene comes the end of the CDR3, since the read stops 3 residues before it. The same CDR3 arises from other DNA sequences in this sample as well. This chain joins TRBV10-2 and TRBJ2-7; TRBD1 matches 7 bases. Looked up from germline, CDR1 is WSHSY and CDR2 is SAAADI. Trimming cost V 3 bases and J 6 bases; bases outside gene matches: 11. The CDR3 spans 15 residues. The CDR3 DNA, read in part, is TGCGCCAGCAGTGAACGACAGGGAAAAACTCTCGAG. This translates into CASSERQGKTLE. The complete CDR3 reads CASSERQGKTLEQYF.

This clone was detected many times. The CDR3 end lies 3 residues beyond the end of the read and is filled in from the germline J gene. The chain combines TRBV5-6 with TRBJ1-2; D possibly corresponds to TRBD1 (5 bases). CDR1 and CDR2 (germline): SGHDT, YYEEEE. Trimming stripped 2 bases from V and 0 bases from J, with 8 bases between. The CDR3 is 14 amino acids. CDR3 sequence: CASSFRGANYGYTF. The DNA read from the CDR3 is TGTGCCAGCAGCTTCAGAGGGGCTAACTATGGC. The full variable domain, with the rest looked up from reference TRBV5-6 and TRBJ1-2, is DAGVTQSPTHLIKTRGQQVTLRCSPKSGHDTVSWYQQALGQGPQFIFQYYEEEERQRGNFPDRFSGHQFPNYSSELNVNALLLGDSALYLCASSFRGANYGYTFGSGTRLTVV.

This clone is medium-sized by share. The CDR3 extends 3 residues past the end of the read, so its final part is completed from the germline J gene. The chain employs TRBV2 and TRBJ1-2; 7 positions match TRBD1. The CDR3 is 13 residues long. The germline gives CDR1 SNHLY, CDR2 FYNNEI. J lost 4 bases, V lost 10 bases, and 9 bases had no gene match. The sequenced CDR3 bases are TGTGCCACCGGACAGGAGCACACCTATGGC. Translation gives CATGQEHTYG. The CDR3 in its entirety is CATGQEHTYGYTF.

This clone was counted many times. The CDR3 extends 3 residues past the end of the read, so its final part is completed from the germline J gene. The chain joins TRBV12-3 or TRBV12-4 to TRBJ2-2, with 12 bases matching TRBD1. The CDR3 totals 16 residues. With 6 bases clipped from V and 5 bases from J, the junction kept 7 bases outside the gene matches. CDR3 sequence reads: CASSPGTGGLTGELFF. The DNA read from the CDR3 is TGTGCCAGCAGCCCAGGGACAGGGGGCCTTACCGGGGAG.

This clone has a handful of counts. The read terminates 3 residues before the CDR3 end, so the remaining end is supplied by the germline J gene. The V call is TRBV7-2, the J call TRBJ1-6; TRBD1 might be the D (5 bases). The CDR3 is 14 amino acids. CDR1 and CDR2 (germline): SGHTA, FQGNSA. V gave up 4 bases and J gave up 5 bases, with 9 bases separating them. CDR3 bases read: TGTGCCAGCAGCTCAACAGGTCATAATTCACCC. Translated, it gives CASSSTGHNSP. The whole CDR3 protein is CASSSTGHNSPLHF. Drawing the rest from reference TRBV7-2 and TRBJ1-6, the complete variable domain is GAGVSQSPSNKVTEKGKDVELRCDPISGHTALYWYRQSLGQGLEFLIYFQGNSAPDKSGLPSDRFSAERTGGSVSTLTIQRTQQEDSAVYLCASSSTGHNSPLHFGNGTRLTVT.

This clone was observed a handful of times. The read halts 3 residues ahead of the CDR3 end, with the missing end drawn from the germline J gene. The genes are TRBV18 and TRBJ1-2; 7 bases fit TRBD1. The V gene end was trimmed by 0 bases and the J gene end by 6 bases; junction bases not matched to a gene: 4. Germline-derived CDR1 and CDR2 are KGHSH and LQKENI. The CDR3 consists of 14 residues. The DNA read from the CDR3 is TGTGCCAGCTCACCACCGAATCAGGGGGATGGC. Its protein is CASSPPNQGDG. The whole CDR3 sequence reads CASSPPNQGDGYTF.

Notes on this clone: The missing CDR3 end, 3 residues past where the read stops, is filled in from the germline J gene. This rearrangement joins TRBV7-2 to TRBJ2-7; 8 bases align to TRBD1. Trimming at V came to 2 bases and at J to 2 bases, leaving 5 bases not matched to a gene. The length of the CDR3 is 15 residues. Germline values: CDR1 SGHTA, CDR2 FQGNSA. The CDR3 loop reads CASSLPQGAPYEQYF. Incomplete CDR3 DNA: TGTGCCAGCAGCTTACCGCAGGGGGCGCCCTACGAG.

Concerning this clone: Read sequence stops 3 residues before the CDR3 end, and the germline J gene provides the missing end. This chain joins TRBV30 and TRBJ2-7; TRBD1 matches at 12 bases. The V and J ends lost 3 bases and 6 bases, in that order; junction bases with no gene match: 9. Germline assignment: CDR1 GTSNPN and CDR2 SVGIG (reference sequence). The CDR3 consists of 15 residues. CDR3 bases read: TGTGCCTGGAGGACAACCGGGACAGGGGGCTTCGAG. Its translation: CAWRTTGTGGFE. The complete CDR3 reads CAWRTTGTGGFEQYF.

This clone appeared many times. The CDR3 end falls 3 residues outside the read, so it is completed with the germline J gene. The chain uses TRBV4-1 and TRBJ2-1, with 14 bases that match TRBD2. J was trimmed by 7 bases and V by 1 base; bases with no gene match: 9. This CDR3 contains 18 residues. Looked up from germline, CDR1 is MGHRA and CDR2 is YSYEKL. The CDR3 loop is CASSQVALTSGGANEQFF. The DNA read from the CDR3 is TGCGCCAGCAGCCAAGTGGCCCTGACTAGCGGGGGGGCTAATGAG.

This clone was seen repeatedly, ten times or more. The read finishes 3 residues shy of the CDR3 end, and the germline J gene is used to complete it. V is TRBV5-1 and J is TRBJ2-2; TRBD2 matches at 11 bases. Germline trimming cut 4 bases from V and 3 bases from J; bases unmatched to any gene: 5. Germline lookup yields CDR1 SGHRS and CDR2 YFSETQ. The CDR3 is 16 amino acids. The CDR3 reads CASSPSSGGHTGELFF. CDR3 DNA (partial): TGCGCCAGCAGCCCCTCTAGCGGGGGGCACACCGGGGAG.

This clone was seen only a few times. This CDR3 is CASSADRQETQYF. The CDR3 bases that were read are TGTGCCAGCAGCGCTGACAGACAAGAGACC. The chain combines TRBV5-6 with TRBJ2-5, with D maybe TRBD1 (5 bases). The CDR3 extends 3 residues past the end of the read, so its final part is completed from the germline J gene. The CDR3 is 13 amino acids. CDR1 and CDR2 from the germline V gene are SGHDT and YYEEEE. The ends were cut back, 4 bases at V and 2 bases at J, with 9 bases in the middle.

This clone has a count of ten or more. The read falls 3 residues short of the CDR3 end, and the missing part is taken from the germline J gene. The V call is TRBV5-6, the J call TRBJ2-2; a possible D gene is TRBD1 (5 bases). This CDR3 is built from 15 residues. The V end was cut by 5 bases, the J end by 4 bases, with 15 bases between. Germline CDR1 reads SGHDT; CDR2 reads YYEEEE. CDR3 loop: CASRSGHGTTGELFF. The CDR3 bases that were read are TGTGCCAGCAGGTCCGGACACGGTACCACCGGGGAG.

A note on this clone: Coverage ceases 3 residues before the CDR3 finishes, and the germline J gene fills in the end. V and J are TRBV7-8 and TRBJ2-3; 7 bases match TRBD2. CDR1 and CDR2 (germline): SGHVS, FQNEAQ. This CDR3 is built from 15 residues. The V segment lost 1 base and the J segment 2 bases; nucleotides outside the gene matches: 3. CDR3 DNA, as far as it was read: TGTGCCAGCAGCTTAGGACTAGCCCCCACAGATACG. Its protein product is CASSLGLAPTDT. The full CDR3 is CASSLGLAPTDTQYF.

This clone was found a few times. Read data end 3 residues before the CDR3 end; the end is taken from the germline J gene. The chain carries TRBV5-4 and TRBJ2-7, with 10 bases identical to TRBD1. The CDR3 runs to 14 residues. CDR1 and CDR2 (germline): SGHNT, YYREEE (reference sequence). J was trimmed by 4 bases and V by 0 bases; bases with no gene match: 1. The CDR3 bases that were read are TGTGCCAGCAGCTTGGGGGACAGGGGTTACGAG. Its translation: CASSLGDRGYE. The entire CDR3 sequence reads CASSLGDRGYEQYF.

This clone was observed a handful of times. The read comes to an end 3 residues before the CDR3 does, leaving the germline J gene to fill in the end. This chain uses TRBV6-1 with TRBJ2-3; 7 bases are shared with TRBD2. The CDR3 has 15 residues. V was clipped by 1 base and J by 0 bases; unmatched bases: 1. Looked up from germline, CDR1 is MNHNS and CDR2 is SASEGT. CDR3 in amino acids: CASSEGLASTDTQYF. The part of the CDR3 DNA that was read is TGTGCCAGCAGTGAAGGACTAGCTAGCACAGATACG.

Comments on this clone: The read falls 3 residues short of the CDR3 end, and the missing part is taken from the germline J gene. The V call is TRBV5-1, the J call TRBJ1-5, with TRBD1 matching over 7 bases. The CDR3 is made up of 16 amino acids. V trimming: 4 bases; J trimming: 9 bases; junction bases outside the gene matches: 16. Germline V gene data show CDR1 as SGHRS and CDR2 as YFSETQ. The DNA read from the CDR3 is TGCGCCAGCAGCCCCGCCCCAGGGGGGCAGGGGGGGCCC. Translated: CASSPAPGGQGGP. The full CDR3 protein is CASSPAPGGQGGPQHF.